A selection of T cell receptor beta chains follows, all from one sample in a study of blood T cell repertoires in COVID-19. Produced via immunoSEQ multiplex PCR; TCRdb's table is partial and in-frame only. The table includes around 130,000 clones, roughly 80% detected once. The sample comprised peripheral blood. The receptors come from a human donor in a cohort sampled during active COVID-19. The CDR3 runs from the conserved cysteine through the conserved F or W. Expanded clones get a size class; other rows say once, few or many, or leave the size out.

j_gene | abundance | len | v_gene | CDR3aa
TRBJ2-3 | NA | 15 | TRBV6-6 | CASSPPGVRTDTQYF
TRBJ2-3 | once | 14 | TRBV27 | CASSSLGFTDTQYF
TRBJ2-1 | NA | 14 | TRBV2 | CARSIGQGYNEQFF
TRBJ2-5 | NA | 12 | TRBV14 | CASPRRFETQYF
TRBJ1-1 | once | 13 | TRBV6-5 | CASSTTTGTEAFF
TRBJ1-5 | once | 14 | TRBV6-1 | CASSDGQGPRPQHF
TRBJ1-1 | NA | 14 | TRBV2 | CATSPDRAGTEAFF
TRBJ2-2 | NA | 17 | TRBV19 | CASSYHPPGRNTGELFF
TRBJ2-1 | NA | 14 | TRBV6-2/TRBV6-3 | CASSRSGGFNEQFF
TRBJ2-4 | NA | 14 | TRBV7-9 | CASSPRTGGNIQYF
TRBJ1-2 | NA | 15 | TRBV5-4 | CASSPRGLPNYGYTF
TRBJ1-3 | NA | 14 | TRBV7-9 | CASSRDYSGNTIYF
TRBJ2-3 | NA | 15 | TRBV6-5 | CASSQGPGTTDTQYF
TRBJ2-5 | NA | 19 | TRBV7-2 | CASSRRALAGGPGQETQYF
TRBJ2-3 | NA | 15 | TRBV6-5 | CASRPEGLPTDTQYF
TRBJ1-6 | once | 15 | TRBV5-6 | CASMGRGGERSPLHF
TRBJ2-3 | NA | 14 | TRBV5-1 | CASSLGLSPDTQYF
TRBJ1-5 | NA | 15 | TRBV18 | CASSRQGDSNQPQHF
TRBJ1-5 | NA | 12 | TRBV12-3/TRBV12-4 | CASSSSRQPQHF
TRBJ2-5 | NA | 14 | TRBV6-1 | CASSDGAGVETQYF
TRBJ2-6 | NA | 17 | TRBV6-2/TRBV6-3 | CASSYGGERSGANVLTF
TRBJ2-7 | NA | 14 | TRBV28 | CASSLSPVWHEQYF
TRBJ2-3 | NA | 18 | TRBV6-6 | CASSPPAGTGGRTDTQYF
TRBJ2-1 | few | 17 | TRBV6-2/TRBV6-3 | CASSTGVGGFSPNEQFF
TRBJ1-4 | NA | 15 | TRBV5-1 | CASSFGRATNEKLFF
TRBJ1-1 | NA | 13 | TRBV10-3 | CAISETGRGEAFF
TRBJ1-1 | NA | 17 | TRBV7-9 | CASSPPGTGTANTEAFF
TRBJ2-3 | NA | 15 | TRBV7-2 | CASSLDPGFTDTQYF
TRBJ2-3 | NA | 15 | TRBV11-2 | CASSSSGGLTDTQYF
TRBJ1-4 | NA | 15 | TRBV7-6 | CASTLAGEDNEKLFF
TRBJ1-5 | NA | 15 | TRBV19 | CASSRAGPENQPQHF
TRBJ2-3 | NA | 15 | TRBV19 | CASSYGGASTDTQYF
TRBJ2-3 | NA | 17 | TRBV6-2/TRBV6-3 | CASSYSLAGGPVDTQYF
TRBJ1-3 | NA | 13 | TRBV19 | CASGRDSGNTIYF
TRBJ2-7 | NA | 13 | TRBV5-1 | CASSSLQGYEQYF
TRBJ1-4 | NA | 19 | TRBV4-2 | CASSRATWGQGATNEKLFF
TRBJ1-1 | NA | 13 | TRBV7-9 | CASSPTENTEAFF
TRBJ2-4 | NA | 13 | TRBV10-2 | CASRASGENIQYF
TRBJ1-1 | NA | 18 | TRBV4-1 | CASSQDPVPDTVNTEAFF
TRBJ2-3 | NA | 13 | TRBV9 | CASSVALADTQYF
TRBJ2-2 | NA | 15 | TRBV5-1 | CASSLDTGSSGELFF
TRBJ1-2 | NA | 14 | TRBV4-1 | CASSQDSQNYGYTF
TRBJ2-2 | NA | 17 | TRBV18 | CASSPVTGGLNTGELFF
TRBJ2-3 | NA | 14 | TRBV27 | CASSFGGAADTQYF
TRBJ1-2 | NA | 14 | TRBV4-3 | CASSPAGLNYGYTF
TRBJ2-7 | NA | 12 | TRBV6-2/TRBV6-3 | CASSPTGHEQYF
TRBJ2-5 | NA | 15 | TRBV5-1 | CASSSRQDHQETQYF
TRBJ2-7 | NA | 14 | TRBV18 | CASSPPGLANEQYF
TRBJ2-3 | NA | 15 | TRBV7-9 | CASSLTGASTDTQYF
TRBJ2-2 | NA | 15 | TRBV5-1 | CASSPLAGGIGELFF